This T cell receptor (beta chain) stems from a study of Graves' ophthalmopathy and Graves' hyperthyroidism. General study findings and limits: The model predicted ophthalmopathy progression with about 71% sensitivity and around 74% specificity.

CDR3 size: 14 residues. Germline CDR1 is MDHEN and CDR2 is SYDVKM. The V end lost 8 bases, the J end lost 0 bases, and 11 bases lay between the germline ends. CDR3 regions of TCR beta were amplified from RNA transcripts. The workflow started with a first-round RT-PCR run with HTBI primers and then moved on to a second-round multiplex PCR. MiXCR, run by TCRdb on the multiplex PCR reads, gives a single entry per CDR3 protein. This sample has a few hundred thousand distinct CDR3 sequences; about 21% occur once, and the top ten carry around 3.1%. Remarks on this clonotype: Its antigen is unidentified.

The sequence was obtained from a woman aged 18-30 years with stable Graves' hyperthyroidism. Sequenced material: peripheral blood. The chain joins TRBV28 to TRBJ1-5, with D possibly being TRBD1 (5 bases). CDR3 DNA: TGTGCCAGCGGGACGAGTTATAGCAATCAGCCCCAGCATTTT. Its translation is CASGTSYSNQPQHF.